This TCR beta chain was profiled in a study of T-cell reconstitution after alpha-beta-depleted transplantation in children. There are 13 residues in the CDR3. Per germline, CDR1 LGHDT and CDR2 YNNKEL (reference sequence). Trimming shortened V by 1 base and J by 6 bases, and 6 bases separated the two germline ends. On this clonotype itself: The antigen remains undetermined.

TCRbeta library construction was performed incorporating unique molecular identifiers. Each CDR3 protein gets one entry after TCRdb re-called the PCR reads with MiXCR. The table lists around 210,000 distinct CDR3 sequences, 6.6% of them singletons. Study outcomes and limitations: After transplant, high TCRbeta diversity at day 60 in some patients arose from surviving recipient T cells and thymic progenitors. At the one-year point after transplant, T-cell counts and TCRbeta diversity were found to come mostly from T cells that had been newly produced. Approximately two months post-transplant, alpha-beta T cells reportedly originated from several hundred expanded graft clones.

This sample comprised PBMCs, obtained before TCRalphabeta/CD19-depleted stem cell transplant. This receptor was identified in a boy younger than 10 with acute lymphoblastic leukemia, due to receive a stem cell transplant. The chain links TRBV3-1 to TRBJ2-2, with unresolved D. CDR3: CASSQGVPGELFF. The CDR3 coding sequence is TGTGCCAGCAGCCAAGGGGTCCCCGGGGAGCTGTTTTTT.